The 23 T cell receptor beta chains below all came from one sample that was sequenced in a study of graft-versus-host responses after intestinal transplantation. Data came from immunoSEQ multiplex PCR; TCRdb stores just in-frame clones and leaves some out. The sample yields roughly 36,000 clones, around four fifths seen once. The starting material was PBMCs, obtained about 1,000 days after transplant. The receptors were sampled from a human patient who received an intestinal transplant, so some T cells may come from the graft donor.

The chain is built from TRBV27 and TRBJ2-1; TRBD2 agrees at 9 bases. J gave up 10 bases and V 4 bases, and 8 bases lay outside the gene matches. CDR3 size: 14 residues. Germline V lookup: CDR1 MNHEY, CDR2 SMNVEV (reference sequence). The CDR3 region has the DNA TGTGCCAGCAGTTGGGGCGGGGGGGCGAAGGAGCAGTTCTTC. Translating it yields CASSWGGGAKEQFF.

The CDR3 DNA reads TGCGCCAGCAGCCAAGACGCCCCTGGAACCTATGGCTACACCTTC. Amino acid sequence: CASSQDAPGTYGYTF. The chain couples TRBV4-1 to TRBJ1-2; D call uncertain. The CDR3 runs to 15 residues. From germline, CDR1 is MGHRA and CDR2 YSYEKL. V was shortened by 0 bases and J by 4 bases, with 12 bases between the two germline ends.

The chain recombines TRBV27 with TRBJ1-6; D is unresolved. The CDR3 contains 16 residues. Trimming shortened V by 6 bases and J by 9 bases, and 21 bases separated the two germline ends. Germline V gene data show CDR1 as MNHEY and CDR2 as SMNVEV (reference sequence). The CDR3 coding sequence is TGTGCCAGCAGACGAGAGGCCGCTCGGGAGCGTTCACCCCTCCACTTT. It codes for CASRREAARERSPLHF.

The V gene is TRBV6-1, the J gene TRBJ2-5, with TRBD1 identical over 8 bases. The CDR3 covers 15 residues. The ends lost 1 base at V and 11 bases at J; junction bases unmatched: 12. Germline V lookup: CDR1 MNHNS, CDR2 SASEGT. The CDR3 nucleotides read TGTGCCAGCAGTGAAGAGGGCAGGGGGCTTTGGGAGCAGTACTTC. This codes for CASSEEGRGLWEQYF.

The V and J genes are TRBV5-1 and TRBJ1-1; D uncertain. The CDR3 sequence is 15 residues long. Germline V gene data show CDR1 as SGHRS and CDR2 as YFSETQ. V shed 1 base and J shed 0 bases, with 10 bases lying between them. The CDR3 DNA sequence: TGCGCCAGCAGCTTGTTGTGGGGTATGAACACTGAAGCTTTCTTT. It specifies CASSLLWGMNTEAFF.

CDR3 residues: CASSSTRGGELFF. CDR3 DNA: TGTGCCAGCAGTTCAACTAGGGGCGGGGAGCTGTTTTTT. The chain recombines TRBV27 with TRBJ2-2, with D perhaps TRBD1 or TRBD2 (5 bases each). Trimming stripped 4 bases from V and 7 bases from J, with 10 bases between. This CDR3 is 13 amino acids long. Germline CDR1 reads MNHEY; CDR2 reads SMNVEV (reference sequence).

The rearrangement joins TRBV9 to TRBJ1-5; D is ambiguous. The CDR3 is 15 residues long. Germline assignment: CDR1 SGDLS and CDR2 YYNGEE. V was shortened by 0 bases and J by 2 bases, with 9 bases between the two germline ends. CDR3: CASSVGHSGNQPQHF. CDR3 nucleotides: TGTGCCAGCAGCGTAGGTCATAGTGGCAATCAGCCCCAGCATTTT.

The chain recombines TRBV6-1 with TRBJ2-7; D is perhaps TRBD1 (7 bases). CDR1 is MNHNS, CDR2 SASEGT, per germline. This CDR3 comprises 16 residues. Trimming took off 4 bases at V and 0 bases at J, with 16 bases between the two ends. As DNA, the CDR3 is TGTGCCAGCAGTGTGCGACAGGGAGGCCCCTCCTACGAGCAGTACTTC. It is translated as CASSVRQGGPSYEQYF.

The CDR3 region has the DNA TGTGCCAGCAGCCTATTCCCGCACAGGGAGCAAGAGACCCAGTACTTC. This translates into CASSLFPHREQETQYF. V and J are TRBV27 and TRBJ2-5; tentative D call: TRBD1 (6 bases). V lost 6 bases and J 2 bases, leaving 19 bases between the germline ends. Germline assignment: CDR1 MNHEY and CDR2 SMNVEV (reference sequence). This CDR3 has 16 residues.

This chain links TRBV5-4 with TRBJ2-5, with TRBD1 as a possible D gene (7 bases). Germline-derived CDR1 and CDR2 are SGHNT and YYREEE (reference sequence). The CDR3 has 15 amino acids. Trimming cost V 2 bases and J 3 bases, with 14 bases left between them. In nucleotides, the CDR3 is TGTGCCAGCAGCTTAGTGGGCAGGGGGGAAGAGACCCAGTACTTC. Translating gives CASSLVGRGEETQYF.

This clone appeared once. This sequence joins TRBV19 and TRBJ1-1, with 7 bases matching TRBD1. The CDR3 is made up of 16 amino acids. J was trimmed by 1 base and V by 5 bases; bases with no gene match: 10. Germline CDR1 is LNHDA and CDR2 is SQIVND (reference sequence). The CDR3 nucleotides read TGTGCCAGTAGTCCCAGCTCCGGGACAGCGAACACTGAAGCTTTCTTT. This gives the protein CASSPSSGTANTEAFF.

DNA for the CDR3: TGTGCCAGTAGTCCAAACACCGGGGAGCTGTTTTTT. It specifies CASSPNTGELFF. V gene TRBV19 combines with J gene TRBJ2-2; D remains ambiguous. Trimming pared 5 bases from V and 2 bases from J, leaving 3 bases between. Germline CDR1 LNHDA, CDR2 SQIVND (reference sequence). This CDR3 contains 12 residues.

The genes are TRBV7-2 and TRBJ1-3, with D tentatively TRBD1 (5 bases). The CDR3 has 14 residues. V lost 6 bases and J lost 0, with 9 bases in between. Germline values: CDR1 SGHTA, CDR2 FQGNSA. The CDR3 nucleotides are TGTGCCAGCAGGCCGGGGGTCTCTGGAAACACCATATATTTT. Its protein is CASRPGVSGNTIYF.

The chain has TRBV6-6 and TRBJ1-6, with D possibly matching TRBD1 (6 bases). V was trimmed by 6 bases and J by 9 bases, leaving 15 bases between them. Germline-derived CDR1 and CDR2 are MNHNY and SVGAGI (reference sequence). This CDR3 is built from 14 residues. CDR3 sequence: CASSQGTASSPLHF. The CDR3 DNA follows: TGTGCCAGCAGCCAGGGGACCGCGAGTTCACCCCTCCACTTT.

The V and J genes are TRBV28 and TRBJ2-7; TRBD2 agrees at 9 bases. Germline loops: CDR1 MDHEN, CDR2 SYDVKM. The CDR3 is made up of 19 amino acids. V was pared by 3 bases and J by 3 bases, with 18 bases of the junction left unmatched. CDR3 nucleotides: TGTGCCAGCAGTTTGGTGGGACAGACCGGGACTAGCTTTATCTACGAGCAGTACTTC. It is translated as CASSLVGQTGTSFIYEQYF.

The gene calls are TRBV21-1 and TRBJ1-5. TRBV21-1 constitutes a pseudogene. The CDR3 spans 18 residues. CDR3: CASSKPTGGVHSNQPQHF. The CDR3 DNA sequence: TGTGCCAGCAGCAAACCGACTGGCGGCGTCCATAGCAATCAGCCCCAGCATTTT.

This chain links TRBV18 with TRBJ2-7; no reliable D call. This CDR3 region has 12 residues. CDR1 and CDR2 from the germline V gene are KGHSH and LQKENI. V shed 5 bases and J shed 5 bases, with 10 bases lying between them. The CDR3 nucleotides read TGTGCCAGCTCAGCCCCAGGTGACGAGCAGTACTTC. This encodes CASSAPGDEQYF.

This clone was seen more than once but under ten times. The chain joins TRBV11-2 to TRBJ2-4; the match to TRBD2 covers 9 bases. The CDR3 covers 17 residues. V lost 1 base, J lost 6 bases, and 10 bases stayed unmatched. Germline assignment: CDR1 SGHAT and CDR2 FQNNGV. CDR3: CASSLGQRGVGGNIQYF. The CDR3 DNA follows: TGTGCCAGCAGCTTAGGGCAGCGGGGGGTAGGGGGAAACATTCAGTACTTC.

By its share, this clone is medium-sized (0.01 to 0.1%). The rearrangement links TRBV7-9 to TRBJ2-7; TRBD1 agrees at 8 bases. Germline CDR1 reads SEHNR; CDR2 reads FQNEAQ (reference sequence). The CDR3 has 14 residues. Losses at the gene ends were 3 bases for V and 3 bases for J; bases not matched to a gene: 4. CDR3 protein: CASSLTGANYEQYF. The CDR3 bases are TGTGCCAGCAGCTTGACAGGGGCCAACTACGAGCAGTACTTC.

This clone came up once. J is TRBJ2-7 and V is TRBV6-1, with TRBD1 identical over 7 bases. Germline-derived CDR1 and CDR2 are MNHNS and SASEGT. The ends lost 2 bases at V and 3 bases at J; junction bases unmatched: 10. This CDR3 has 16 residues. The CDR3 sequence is CASSEPSLGQDYEQYF. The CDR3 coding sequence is TGTGCCAGCAGTGAACCTTCCTTAGGACAGGACTACGAGCAGTACTTC.

The CDR3 reads CASSVGGDRVHEQYF. The CDR3 coding sequence is TGTGCCAGCAGCGTAGGCGGGGACAGGGTCCACGAGCAGTACTTC. The chain couples TRBV9 to TRBJ2-5; 9 bases are shared with TRBD1. The last part of the DNA fits TRBJ2-7 better; the J call may be wrong. Germline CDR1 is SGDLS and CDR2 is YYNGEE. The CDR3 has 15 residues.

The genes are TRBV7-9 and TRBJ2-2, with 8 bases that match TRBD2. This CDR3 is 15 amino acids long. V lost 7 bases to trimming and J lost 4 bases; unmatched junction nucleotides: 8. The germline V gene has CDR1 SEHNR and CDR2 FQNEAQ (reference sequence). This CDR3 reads CASIASGGSTGELFF. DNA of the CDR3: TGTGCCAGCATCGCAAGCGGGGGTAGCACCGGGGAGCTGTTTTTT.

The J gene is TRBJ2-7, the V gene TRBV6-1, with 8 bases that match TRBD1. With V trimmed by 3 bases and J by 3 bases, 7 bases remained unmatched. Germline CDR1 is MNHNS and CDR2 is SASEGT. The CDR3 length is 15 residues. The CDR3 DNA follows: TGTGCCAGCAGTGATGTAGGACAGGGCGACTACGAGCAGTACTTC. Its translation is CASSDVGQGDYEQYF.